This TCR beta chain is drawn from a study of cytomegalovirus exposure and HLA in healthy donors. Study information: Prior work identified around 120 million unique TCR beta sequences in around 170 million T cells. An early release of data contained approximately 80 million unique TCRs, which came from HLA-typed donors. Findings and limits, study-wide: In an earlier analysis, about 87% or about 30%: the productive usage of most TCR beta V segments. Later analysis associated a missense DCLRE1C variant with TCR beta V- and J-gene trimming.

The CDR3 consists of 15 residues. Germline CDR1 reads LNHDA; CDR2 reads SQIVND (reference sequence). V trimming: 4 bases; J trimming: 2 bases; junction bases outside the gene matches: 4. About this clone itself: The target antigen is unknown.

The study ran its PCR with 60 Vbeta and 13 Jbeta primers. Generated by immunoSEQ multiplex PCR, the TCRdb table keeps only in-frame clones and is missing some. This table has roughly 130,000 clones, about 73% appearing once. The clonotype comes from a woman between 40 and 50 years old in good health and CMV-seropositive. The chain links TRBV19 to TRBJ2-1; 8 nucleotides align to TRBD2. The source material was PBMCs. CDR3 nucleotides: TGTGCCAGTAGTAGCGGGCGGGGGGCCTACAATGAGCAGTTCTTC. Translating it yields CASSSGRGAYNEQFF.